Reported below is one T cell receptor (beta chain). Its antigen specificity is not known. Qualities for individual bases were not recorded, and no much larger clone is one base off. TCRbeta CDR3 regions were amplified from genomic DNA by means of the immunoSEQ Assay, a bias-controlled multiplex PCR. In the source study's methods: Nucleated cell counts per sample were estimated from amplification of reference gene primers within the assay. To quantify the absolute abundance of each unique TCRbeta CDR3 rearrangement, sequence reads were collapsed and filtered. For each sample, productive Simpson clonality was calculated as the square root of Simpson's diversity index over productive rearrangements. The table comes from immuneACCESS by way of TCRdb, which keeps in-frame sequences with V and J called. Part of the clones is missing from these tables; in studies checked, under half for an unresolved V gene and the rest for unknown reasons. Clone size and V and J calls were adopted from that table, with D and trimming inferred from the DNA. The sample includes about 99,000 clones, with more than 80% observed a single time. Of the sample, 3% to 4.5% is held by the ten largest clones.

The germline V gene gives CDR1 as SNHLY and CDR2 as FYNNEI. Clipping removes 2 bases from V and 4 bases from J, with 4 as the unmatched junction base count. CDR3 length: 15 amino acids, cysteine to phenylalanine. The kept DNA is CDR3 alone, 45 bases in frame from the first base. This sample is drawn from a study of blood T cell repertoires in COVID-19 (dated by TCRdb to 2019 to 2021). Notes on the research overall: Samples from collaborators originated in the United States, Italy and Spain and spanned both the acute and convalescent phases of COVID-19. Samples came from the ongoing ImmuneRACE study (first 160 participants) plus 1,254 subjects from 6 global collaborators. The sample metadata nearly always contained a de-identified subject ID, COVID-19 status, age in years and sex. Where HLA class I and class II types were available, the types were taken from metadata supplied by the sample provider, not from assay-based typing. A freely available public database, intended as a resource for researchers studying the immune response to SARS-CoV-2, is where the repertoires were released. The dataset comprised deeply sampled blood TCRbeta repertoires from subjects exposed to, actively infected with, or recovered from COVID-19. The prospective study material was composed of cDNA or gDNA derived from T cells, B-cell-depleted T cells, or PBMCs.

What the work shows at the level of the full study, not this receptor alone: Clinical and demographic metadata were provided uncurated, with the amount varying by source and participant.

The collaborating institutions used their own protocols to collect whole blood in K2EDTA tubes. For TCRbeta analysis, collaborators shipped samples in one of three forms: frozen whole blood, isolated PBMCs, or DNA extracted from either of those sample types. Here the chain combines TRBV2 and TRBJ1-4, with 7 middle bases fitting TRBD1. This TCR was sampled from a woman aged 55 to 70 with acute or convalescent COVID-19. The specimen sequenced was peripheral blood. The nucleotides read TGTGCCAGCAGTGAATACCCAGGGGGTAATGAAAAACTGTTTTTT. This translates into CASSEYPGGNEKLFF.